This record covers a single T cell receptor (beta chain). Its antigen remains unidentified. This sample was included in a study of beta chain features in type 1 diabetes. Investigators reverse transcribed all isolated RNA, so they sequenced expressed TCRB transcripts. Sequenced by immunoSEQ multiplex PCR; TCRdb stores in-frame clones only, minus some. The repertoire holds about 220,000 clones, with roughly a tenth as singletons. Study-level findings and limits: Patients with type 1 diabetes carried fewer insertions and had more deletions at their VDJ junctions. Patients showed naive, central memory and Treg TCRB repertoires that appeared more similar than those of healthy donors.

With V trimmed by 1 base and J by 3 bases, 0 bases remained unmatched. CDR3 length: 15 residues. The germline CDR1 and CDR2 sequences are SGHNT and YENEEA. Sequenced material: central memory CD4+ T cells from blood. The rearrangement uses TRBV11-3 and TRBJ2-1; 10 positions agree with TRBD2. The receptor was isolated from a man younger than 35 in good health. The CDR3 nucleotides read TGTGCCAGCAGCTTAGGGACTAGCGGCTACAATGAGCAGTTCTTC. It codes for CASSLGTSGYNEQFF.